This T cell receptor (beta chain) was sequenced during a study of T cells after yellow fever vaccination. The CDR3 totals 14 residues. The V gene's germline CDR1 is SGHTA and CDR2 FQGTGA. V was pared by 5 bases and J by 6 bases, with 14 bases between. Each CDR3 protein is one row after TCRdb ran MiXCR on the 5' RACE reads. Found here are 500,000 to 650,000 distinct CDR3 sequences, about 13% of them singletons; the top ten hold over 11%. V usage is TRBV7-3 and J usage is TRBJ2-1; D may be TRBD2 (5 bases). This TCR was sampled from a man aged 30-40 years who received the YFV17D yellow fever vaccine. This sample comprised PBMCs, obtained on the day of the yellow fever booster vaccination. CDR3 bases: TGTGCCAGCAGCCTGACCGACGGAGGCAATGAGCAGTTCTTC. This sequence encodes CASSLTDGGNEQFF. The variable domain in full, completed from reference TRBV7-3 and TRBJ2-1, reads GAGVSQTPSNKVTEKGKYVELRCDPISGHTALYWYRQSLGQGPEFLIYFQGTGAADDSGLPNDRFFAVRPEGSVSTLKIQRTERGDSAVYLCASSLTDGGNEQFFGPGTRLTVL.